These T cell receptor beta chains were read from a single sample in a study of Ad26.COV2.S vaccination and SARS-CoV-2 variants. The method was immunoSEQ multiplex PCR; TCRdb's version includes in-frame clones alone and lacks a portion of them. This sample has over 400,000 clones, with around 92% found just once. The source was peripheral blood, collected in a trial of Ad26.COV2.S vaccine versus placebo. The source is a person aged 18-60 years who received the Ad26.COV2.S COVID-19 vaccine or a placebo. Each CDR3 is given with its conserved first and last residue. Each record gives: V gene, J gene, D gene, clone size, CDR3 protein, CDR3 DNA. A D gene is named only where the DNA matches it firmly. Part of the rows lack a size; the others show once, few, many or a class for expanded clones.

TRBV5-5	TRBJ1-1	NA	once	CASSLLQGLGTEAFF	TGTGCCAGCAGCTTGTTGCAGGGATTGGGCACTGAAGCTTTCTTT
TRBV5-6	TRBJ2-1	NA	NA	CASSPPEGGYNEQFF	TGTGCCAGCAGCCCACCGGAGGGGGGTTACAATGAGCAGTTCTTC
TRBV19	TRBJ1-2	TRBD1	NA	CASRRDSLNYGYTF	TGTGCCAGTAGGAGGGACAGTCTTAACTATGGCTACACCTTC
TRBV18	TRBJ2-1	NA	NA	CASSPGGSYNEQFF	TGTGCCAGCTCACCGGGAGGCTCCTACAATGAGCAGTTCTTC
TRBV2	TRBJ2-5	TRBD1	NA	CASRLQGEETQYF	TGTGCCAGCAGACTGCAGGGGGAAGAGACCCAGTACTTC
TRBV6-5	TRBJ2-5	TRBD1	NA	CASSYPRGRGDETQYF	TGTGCCAGCAGTTACCCCAGGGGGCGCGGGGACGAGACCCAGTACTTC
TRBV19	TRBJ1-1	NA	few	CASSIVPGNTEAFF	TGTGCCAGTAGTATAGTTCCGGGGAACACTGAAGCTTTCTTT
TRBV6-5	TRBJ1-3	NA	NA	CASSYSMGGTGNTIYF	TGTGCCAGCAGTTACTCGATGGGGGGGACTGGAAACACCATATATTTT
TRBV6-6	TRBJ2-7	TRBD1	NA	CASSYSGTDPYEQYF	TGTGCCAGCAGTTACTCTGGGACAGATCCCTACGAGCAGTACTTC
TRBV5-6	TRBJ2-1	NA	NA	CASSLEQLYNEQFF	TGTGCCAGCAGCTTGGAACAGCTCTACAATGAGCAGTTCTTC
TRBV30	TRBJ1-1	NA	NA	CAWSAPSRHSVWGMEAFF	TGTGCCTGGAGTGCCCCCTCAAGACACTCGGTATGGGGTATGGAAGCTTTCTTT
TRBV2	TRBJ2-5	NA	NA	CANQPLRRGFEETQYF	TGTGCCAACCAACCCCTGAGGAGGGGGTTCGAGGAGACCCAGTACTTC
TRBV9	TRBJ2-2	NA	NA	CASSASGTPNTGELFF	TGTGCCAGCAGCGCCTCCGGGACACCAAACACCGGGGAGCTGTTTTTT
TRBV6-5	TRBJ2-4	NA	NA	CASSYSLRGGQYF	TGTGCCAGCAGTTACAGTTTGAGGGGTGGCCAGTACTTC
TRBV7-6	TRBJ2-1	NA	NA	CASSLVVGYSSYNEQFF	TGTGCCAGCAGCTTAGTTGTGGGTTATTCCTCCTACAATGAGCAGTTCTTC
TRBV5-5	TRBJ1-1	NA	NA	CASSLRQLNEAFF	TGTGCCAGCAGCTTGAGGCAGTTGAATGAAGCTTTCTTT
TRBV6-5	TRBJ2-7	NA	NA	CASSSDLFSYEQYF	TGTGCCAGCAGCTCCGACCTTTTCTCCTACGAGCAGTACTTC
TRBV9	TRBJ2-3	TRBD2	NA	CASSVEQAGASTDTQYF	TGTGCCAGCAGCGTAGAGCAAGCGGGGGCTAGCACAGATACGCAGTATTTT
TRBV5-6	TRBJ1-2	NA	NA	CASSAQVRGYTF	TGTGCCAGCAGCGCACAGGTCAGAGGCTACACCTTC
TRBV4-1	TRBJ2-7	NA	NA	CASRPLNRDSGSYEQYF	TGCGCCAGCAGACCGCTAAACCGGGACTCTGGCTCCTACGAGCAGTACTTC
TRBV19	TRBJ2-1	TRBD2	NA	CASTGTSSYNEQFF	TGTGCCAGTACGGGGACTAGTTCATACAATGAGCAGTTCTTC
TRBV19	TRBJ2-2	TRBD2	NA	CASSIGLAGGWNTGELFF	TGTGCCAGTAGTATAGGACTAGCGGGGGGCTGGAACACCGGGGAGCTGTTTTTT
TRBV18	TRBJ2-5	TRBD2	NA	CASSPPGTSGEKTQYF	TGTGCCAGCTCACCACCAGGGACTAGCGGGGAAAAGACCCAGTACTTC
TRBV10-3	TRBJ2-2	TRBD1	NA	CAIRGGQGAGELFF	TGTGCCATCAGGGGCGGACAGGGGGCCGGGGAGCTGTTTTTT
TRBV9	TRBJ2-3	TRBD1	NA	CASSVEGADDTQYF	TGTGCCAGCAGCGTAGAGGGGGCAGACGATACGCAGTATTTT
TRBV10-2	TRBJ2-5	NA	NA	CASSIGGRETQYF	TGCGCCAGCAGTATCGGGGGGCGGGAGACCCAGTACTTC
TRBV19	TRBJ2-5	TRBD1	NA	CASMARYGDRSLETQYF	TGTGCCAGTATGGCCCGTTATGGGGACAGGAGTTTGGAGACCCAGTACTTC
TRBV11-2	TRBJ1-2	NA	NA	CASSHDSSNYGYTF	TGTGCCAGCAGCCACGACAGCTCTAACTATGGCTACACCTTC
TRBV7-9	TRBJ2-3	NA	NA	CASSPNLGRSADTQYF	TGTGCCAGCAGCCCAAATCTTGGACGTAGCGCAGATACGCAGTATTTT
TRBV2	TRBJ1-5	NA	NA	CASRSEVRGAQHF	TGTGCCAGCAGGAGTGAGGTACGAGGTGCCCAGCATTTT
TRBV5-1	TRBJ1-5	NA	NA	CASSPGTGAGLGNQPQHF	TGCGCCAGCAGCCCGGGGACGGGGGCTGGTTTGGGCAATCAGCCCCAGCATTTT
TRBV2	TRBJ2-7	NA	NA	CASSVGVGGQTYEQYF	TGTGCCAGCAGTGTAGGGGTCGGGGGGCAGACTTACGAGCAGTACTTC
TRBV6-1	TRBJ2-5	NA	NA	CASSSSPTQYF	TGTGCCAGCAGTTCGTCCCCCACCCAGTACTTC
TRBV4-3	TRBJ2-2	NA	NA	CASSPLQGNTGELFF	TGCGCCAGCAGCCCTTTACAGGGGAACACCGGGGAGCTGTTTTTT
TRBV5-1	TRBJ2-5	NA	NA	CASTLGGRQETQYF	TGCGCCAGCACCCTGGGGGGGCGGCAAGAGACCCAGTACTTC
TRBV27	TRBJ2-1	NA	NA	CASDNEQFF	TGTGCCAGCGACAATGAGCAGTTCTTC
TRBV6-4	TRBJ2-3	TRBD2	NA	CATSRAGGQSDTQYF	TGTGCCACCAGTCGGGCGGGGGGGCAATCAGATACGCAGTATTTT
TRBV4-3	TRBJ2-5	TRBD1	NA	CASSRDRGIGAPYF	TGCGCCAGCAGCCGGGACAGGGGGATCGGCGCGCCTTACTTC
TRBV7-2	TRBJ2-7	NA	NA	CASSFQRYYEQYF	TGTGCCAGCAGCTTTCAACGGTACTACGAGCAGTACTTC
TRBV10-1	TRBJ2-1	TRBD2	NA	CASSERGVRYNEQFF	TGCGCCAGCAGTGAGCGGGGGGTACGATACAATGAGCAGTTCTTC